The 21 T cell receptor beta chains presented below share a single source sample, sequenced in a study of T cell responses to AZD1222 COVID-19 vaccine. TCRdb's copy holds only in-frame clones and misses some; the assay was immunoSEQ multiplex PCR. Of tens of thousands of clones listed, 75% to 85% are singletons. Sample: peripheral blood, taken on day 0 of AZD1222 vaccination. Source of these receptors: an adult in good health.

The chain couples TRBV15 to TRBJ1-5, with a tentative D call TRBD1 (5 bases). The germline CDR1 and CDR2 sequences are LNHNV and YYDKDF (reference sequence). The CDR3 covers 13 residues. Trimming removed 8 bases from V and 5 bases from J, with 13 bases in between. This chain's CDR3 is CATGAARHQPQHF. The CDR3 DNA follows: TGTGCCACCGGGGCGGCTAGGCATCAGCCCCAGCATTTT.

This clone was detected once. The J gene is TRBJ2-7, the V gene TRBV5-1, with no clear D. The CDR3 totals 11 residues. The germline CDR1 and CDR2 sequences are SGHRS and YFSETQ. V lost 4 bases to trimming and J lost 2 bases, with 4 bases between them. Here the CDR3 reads CASSLTYEQYF. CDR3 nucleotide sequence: TGCGCCAGCAGCCTTACCTACGAGCAGTACTTC.

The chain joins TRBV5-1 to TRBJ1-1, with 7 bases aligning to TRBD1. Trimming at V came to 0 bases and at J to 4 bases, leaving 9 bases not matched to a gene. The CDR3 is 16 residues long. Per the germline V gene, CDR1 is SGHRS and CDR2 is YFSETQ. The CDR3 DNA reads TGCGCCAGCAGCTTGGTTCCAGGGGGGCAAGGCACTGAAGCTTTCTTT. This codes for CASSLVPGGQGTEAFF.

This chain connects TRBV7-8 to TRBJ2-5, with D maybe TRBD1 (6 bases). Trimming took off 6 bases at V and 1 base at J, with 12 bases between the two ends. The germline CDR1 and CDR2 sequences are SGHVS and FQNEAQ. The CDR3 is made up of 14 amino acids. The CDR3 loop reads CASSSTGFQETQYF. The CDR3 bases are TGTGCCAGCAGTTCGACAGGATTCCAAGAGACCCAGTACTTC.

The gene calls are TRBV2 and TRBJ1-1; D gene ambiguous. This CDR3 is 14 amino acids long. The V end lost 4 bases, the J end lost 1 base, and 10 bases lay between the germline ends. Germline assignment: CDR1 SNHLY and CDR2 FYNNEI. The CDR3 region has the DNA TGTGCCAGCAGTGTGGTGGCCAGGAACACTGAAGCTTTCTTT. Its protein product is CASSVVARNTEAFF.

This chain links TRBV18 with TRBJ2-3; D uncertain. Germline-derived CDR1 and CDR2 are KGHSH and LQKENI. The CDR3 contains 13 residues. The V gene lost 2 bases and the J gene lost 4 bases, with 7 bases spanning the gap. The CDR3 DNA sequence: TGTGCCAGCTCACCAGGCTCACCAGATACGCAGTATTTT. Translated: CASSPGSPDTQYF.

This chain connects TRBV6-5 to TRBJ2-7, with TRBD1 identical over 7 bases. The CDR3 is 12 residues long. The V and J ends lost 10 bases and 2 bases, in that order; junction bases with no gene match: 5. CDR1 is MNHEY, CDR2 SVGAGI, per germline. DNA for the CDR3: TGTGCCACCAGGGGGAGTGCCTACGAGCAGTACTTC. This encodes CATRGSAYEQYF.

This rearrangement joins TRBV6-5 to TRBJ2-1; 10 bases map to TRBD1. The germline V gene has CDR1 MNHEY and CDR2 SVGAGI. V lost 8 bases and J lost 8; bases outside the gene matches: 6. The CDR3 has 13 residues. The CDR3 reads CASGGTGVHEQFF. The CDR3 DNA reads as TGTGCCAGCGGCGGGACAGGGGTCCATGAGCAGTTCTTC.

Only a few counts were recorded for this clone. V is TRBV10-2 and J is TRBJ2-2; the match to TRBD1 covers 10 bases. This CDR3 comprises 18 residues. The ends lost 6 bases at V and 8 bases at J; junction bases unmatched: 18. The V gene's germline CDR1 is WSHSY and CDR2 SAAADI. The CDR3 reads CASRGTGDYGGHLGELFF. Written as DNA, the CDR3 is TGCGCCAGCAGGGGGACAGGGGATTATGGCGGTCATTTGGGGGAGCTGTTTTTT.

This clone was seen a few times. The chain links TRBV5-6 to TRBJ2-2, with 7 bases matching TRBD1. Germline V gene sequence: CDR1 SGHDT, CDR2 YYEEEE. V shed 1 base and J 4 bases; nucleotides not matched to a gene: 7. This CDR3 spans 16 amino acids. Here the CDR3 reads CASSLPATGITGELFF. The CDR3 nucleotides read TGTGCCAGCAGCTTGCCCGCGACAGGGATCACCGGGGAGCTGTTTTTT. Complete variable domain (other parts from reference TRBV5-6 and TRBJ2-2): DAGVTQSPTHLIKTRGQQVTLRCSPKSGHDTVSWYQQALGQGPQFIFQYYEEEERQRGNFPDRFSGHQFPNYSSELNVNALLLGDSALYLCASSLPATGITGELFFGEGSRLTVL.

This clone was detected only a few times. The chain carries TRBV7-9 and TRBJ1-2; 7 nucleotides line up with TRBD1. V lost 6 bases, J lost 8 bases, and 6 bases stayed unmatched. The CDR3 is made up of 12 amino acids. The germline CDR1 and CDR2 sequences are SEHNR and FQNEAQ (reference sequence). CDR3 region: CASRSTGRGYTF. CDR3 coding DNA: TGTGCCAGCAGATCGACAGGGCGAGGCTACACCTTC.

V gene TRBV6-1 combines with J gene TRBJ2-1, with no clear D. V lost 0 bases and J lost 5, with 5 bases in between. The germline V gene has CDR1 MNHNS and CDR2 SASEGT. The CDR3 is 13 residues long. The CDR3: CASSEARNNEQFF. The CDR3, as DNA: TGTGCCAGCAGTGAAGCGCGAAACAATGAGCAGTTCTTC.

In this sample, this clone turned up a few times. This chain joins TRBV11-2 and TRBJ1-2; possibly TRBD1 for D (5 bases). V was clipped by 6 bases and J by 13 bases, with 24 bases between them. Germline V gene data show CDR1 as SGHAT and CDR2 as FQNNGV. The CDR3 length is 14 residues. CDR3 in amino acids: CASSSLAGPIFFTF. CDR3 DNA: TGTGCCAGCAGTTCCCTCGCGGGACCGATCTTTTTCACCTTC.

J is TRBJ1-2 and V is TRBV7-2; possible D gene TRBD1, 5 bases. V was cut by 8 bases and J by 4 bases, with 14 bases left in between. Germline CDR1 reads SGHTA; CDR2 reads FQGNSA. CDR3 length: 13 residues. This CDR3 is CASGQGGSYGYTF. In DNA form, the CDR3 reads TGTGCCAGCGGGCAGGGTGGAAGCTATGGCTACACCTTC. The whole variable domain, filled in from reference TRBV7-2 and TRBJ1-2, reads GAGVSQSPSNKVTEKGKDVELRCDPISGHTALYWYRQSLGQGLEFLIYFQGNSAPDKSGLPSDRFSAERTGGSVSTLTIQRTQQEDSAVYLCASGQGGSYGYTFGSGTRLTVV.

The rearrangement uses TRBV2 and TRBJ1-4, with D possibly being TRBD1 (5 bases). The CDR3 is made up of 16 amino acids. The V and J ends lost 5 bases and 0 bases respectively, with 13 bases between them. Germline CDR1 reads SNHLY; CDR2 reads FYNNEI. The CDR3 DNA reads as TGTGCCAGCAGTTCGGGACTCCGTGCAACTAATGAAAAACTGTTTTTT. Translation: CASSSGLRATNEKLFF.

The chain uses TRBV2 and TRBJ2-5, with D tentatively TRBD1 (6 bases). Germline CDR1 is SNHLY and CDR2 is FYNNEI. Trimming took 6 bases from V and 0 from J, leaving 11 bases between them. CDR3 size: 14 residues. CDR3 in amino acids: CASRPDRYQETQYF. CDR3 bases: TGTGCCAGCAGACCCGACAGGTACCAAGAGACCCAGTACTTC.

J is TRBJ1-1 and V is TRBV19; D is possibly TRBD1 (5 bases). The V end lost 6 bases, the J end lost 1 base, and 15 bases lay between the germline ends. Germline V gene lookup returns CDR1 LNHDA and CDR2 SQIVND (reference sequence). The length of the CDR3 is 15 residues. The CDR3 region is CASRDPGLENTEAFF. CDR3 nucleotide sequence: TGTGCCAGTAGGGACCCGGGACTCGAGAACACTGAAGCTTTCTTT.

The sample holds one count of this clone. The CDR3 region is CASSMGDRGVTEAFF. The CDR3 nucleotides are TGTGCCAGTAGTATGGGGGACAGGGGGGTCACTGAAGCTTTCTTT. The chain is built from TRBV19 and TRBJ1-1; 11 nucleotides match TRBD1. CDR1 is LNHDA and CDR2 is SQIVND in the germline V gene (reference sequence). J lost 4 bases, V lost 3 bases, and 4 bases had no gene match. The CDR3 contains 15 residues.

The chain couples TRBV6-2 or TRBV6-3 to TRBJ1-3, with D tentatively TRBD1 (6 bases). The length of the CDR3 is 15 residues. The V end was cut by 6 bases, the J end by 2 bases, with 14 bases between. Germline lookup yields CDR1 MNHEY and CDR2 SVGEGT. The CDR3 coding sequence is TGTGCCAGCAGCGAGAGGGGGAGGACTGGAAACACCATATATTTT. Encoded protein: CASSERGRTGNTIYF.

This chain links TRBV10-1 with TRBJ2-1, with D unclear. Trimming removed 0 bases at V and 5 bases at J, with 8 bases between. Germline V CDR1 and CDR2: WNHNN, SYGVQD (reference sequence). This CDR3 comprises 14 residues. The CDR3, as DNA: TGCGCCAGCAGTGAGTCAGGCGGAAACAATGAGCAGTTCTTC. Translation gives CASSESGGNNEQFF.

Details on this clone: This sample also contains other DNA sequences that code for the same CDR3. CDR3 coding DNA: TGCGCCAGCAGTGGGACAGACTACAATGAGCAGTTCTTC. Protein product: CASSGTDYNEQFF. The J gene is TRBJ2-1, the V gene TRBV5-1; 7 bases align to TRBD1. The CDR3 length is 13 residues. V lost 5 bases and J lost 3; bases outside the gene matches: 2. Germline V lookup: CDR1 SGHRS, CDR2 YFSETQ.